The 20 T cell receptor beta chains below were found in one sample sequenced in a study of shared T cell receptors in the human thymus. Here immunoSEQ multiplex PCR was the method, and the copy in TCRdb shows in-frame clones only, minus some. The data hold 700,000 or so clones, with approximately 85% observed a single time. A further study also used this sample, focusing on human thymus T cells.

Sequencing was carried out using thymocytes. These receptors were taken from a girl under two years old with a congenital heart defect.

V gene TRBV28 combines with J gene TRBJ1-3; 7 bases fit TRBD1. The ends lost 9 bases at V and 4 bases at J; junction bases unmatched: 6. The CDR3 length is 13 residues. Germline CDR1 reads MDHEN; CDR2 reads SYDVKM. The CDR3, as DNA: TGTGCCAGTCTCTCGGGACAGGGAAACACCATATATTTT. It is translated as CASLSGQGNTIYF.

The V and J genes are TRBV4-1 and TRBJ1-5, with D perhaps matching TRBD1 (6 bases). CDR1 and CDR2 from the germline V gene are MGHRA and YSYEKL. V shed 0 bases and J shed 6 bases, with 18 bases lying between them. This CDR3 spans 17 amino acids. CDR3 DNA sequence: TGCGCCAGCAGCCAAGATAAACAGGGCCGTTGGAGTCAGCCCCAGCATTTT. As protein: CASSQDKQGRWSQPQHF.

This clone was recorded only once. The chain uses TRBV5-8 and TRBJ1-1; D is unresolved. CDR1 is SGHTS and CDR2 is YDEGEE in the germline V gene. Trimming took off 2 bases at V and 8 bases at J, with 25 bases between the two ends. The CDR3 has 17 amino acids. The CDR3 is CASSFFRGRTYLLEAFF. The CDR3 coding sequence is TGTGCCAGCAGCTTCTTTCGGGGAAGAACCTACCTATTAGAAGCTTTCTTT.

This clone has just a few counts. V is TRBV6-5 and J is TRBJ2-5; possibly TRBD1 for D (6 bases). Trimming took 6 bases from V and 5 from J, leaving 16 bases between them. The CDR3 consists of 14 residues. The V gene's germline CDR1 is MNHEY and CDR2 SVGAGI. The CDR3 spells CASSTRTVGETQYF. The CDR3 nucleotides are TGTGCCAGCAGCACCCGGACAGTCGGTGAGACCCAGTACTTC.

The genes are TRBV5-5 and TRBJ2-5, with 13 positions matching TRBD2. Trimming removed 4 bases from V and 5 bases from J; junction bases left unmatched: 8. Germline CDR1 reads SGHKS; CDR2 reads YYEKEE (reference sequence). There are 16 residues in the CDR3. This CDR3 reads CASSPGLAGLRETQYF. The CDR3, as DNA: TGTGCCAGCAGCCCGGGACTAGCGGGGTTGAGGGAGACCCAGTACTTC.

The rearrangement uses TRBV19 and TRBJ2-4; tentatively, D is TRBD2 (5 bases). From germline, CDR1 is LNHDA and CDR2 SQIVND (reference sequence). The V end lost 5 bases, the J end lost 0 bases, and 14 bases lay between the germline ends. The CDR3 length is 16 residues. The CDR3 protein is CASSCSGIGAKNIQYF. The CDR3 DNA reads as TGTGCCAGTAGTTGTTCGGGGATTGGAGCCAAAAACATTCAGTACTTC.

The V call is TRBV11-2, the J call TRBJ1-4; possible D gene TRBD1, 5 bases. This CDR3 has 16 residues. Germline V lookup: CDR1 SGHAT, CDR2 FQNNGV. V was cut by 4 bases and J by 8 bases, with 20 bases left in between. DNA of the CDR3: TGTGCCAGCAGCTCCATTCGTGGACACCGTGCGGAAAAACTGTTTTTT. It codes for CASSSIRGHRAEKLFF.

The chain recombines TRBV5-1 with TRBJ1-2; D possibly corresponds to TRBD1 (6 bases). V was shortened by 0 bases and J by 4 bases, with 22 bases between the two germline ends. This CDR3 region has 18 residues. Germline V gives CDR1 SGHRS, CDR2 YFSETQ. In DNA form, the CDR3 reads TGCGCCAGCAGCTTGGAGGACAGCCGTAAGGTGTTTCCCTATGGCTACACCTTC. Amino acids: CASSLEDSRKVFPYGYTF.

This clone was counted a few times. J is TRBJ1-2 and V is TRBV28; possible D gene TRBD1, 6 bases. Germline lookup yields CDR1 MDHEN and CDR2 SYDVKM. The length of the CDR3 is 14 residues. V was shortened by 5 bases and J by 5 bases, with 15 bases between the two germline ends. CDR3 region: CASSHTGRPYGYTF. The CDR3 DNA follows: TGTGCCAGCAGTCATACAGGGCGGCCTTATGGCTACACCTTC.

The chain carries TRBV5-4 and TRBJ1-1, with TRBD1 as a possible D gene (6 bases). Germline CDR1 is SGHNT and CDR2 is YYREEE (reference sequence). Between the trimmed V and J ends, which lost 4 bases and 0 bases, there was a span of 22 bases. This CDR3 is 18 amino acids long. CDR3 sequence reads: CASSLGAEGGAMNTEAFF. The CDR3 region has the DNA TGTGCCAGCAGCCTGGGAGCCGAGGGGGGGGCTATGAACACTGAAGCTTTCTTT.

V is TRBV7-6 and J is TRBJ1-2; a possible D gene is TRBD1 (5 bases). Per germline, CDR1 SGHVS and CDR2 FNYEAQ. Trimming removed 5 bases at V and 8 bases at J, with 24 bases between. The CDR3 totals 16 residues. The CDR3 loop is CASSPVPGQGNWGYTF. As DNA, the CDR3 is TGTGCCAGCAGCCCGGTCCCCGGCCAGGGTAATTGGGGCTACACCTTC.

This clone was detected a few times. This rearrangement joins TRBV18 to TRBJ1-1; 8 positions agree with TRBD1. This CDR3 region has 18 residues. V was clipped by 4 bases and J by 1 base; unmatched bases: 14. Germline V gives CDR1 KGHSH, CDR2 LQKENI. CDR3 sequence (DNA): TGTGCCAGCTCACACCCGATAGGACAGGGACCTAAGAACACTGAAGCTTTCTTT. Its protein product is CASSHPIGQGPKNTEAFF.

The CDR3 DNA is TGTGCCAGCAGGGGCACAGGGCATTTCTCCCACTTT. Its protein product is CASRGTGHFSHF. This sequence joins TRBV2 and TRBJ1-6, with D tentatively TRBD1 (6 bases). The germline gives CDR1 SNHLY, CDR2 FYNNEI. The CDR3 is 12 residues long. The ends were cut back, 6 bases at V and 18 bases at J, with 18 bases in the middle.

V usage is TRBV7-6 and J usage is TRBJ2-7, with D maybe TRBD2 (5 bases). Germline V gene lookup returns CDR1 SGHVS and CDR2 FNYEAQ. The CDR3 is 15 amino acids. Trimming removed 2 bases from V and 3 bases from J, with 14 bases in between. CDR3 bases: TGTGCCAGCAGCTTACGGAGGCAGGCGGTCTACGAGCAGTACTTC. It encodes CASSLRRQAVYEQYF.

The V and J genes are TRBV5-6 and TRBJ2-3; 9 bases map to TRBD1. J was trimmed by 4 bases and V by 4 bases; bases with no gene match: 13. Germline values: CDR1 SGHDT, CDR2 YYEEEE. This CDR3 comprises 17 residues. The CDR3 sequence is CASSASTGTGSPDTQYF. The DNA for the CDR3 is TGTGCCAGCAGCGCCTCCACCGGGACAGGGAGCCCAGATACGCAGTATTTT.

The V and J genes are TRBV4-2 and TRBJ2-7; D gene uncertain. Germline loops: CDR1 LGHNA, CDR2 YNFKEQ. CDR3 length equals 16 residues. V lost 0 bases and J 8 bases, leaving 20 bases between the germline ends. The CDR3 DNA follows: TGTGCCAGCAGCCAAGAAGGCGCGGCTAACCGTACCCAGCAGTACTTC. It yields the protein CASSQEGAANRTQQYF.

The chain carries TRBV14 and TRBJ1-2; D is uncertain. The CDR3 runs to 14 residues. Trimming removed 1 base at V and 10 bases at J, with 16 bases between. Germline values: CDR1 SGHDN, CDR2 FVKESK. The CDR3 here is CASSQVPTPHYYTF. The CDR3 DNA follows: TGTGCCAGCAGCCAAGTCCCGACTCCCCACTACTACACCTTC.

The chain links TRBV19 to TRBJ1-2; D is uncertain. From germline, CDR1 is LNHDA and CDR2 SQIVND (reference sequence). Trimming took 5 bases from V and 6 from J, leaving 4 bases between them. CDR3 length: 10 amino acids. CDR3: CASSEHGYTF. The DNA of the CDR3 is TGTGCCAGTAGTGAGCATGGCTACACCTTC.

Here the CDR3 DNA reads TGTGCCAGCAGTTTCCCGGGGAATCAGCCCCAGCATTTT. Protein: CASSFPGNQPQHF. The chain has TRBV6-1 and TRBJ1-5; D uncertain. Germline CDR1 and CDR2: MNHNS and SASEGT. The V end lost 5 bases, the J end lost 4 bases, and 9 bases lay between the germline ends. This CDR3 has 13 amino acids.

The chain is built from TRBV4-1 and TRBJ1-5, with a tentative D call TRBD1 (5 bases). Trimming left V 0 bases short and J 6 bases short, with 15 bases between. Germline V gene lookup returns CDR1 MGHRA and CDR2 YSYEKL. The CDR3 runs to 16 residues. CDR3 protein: CASSQDHGRGGQPQHF. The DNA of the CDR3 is TGCGCCAGCAGCCAAGACCATGGACGGGGGGGTCAGCCCCAGCATTTT.